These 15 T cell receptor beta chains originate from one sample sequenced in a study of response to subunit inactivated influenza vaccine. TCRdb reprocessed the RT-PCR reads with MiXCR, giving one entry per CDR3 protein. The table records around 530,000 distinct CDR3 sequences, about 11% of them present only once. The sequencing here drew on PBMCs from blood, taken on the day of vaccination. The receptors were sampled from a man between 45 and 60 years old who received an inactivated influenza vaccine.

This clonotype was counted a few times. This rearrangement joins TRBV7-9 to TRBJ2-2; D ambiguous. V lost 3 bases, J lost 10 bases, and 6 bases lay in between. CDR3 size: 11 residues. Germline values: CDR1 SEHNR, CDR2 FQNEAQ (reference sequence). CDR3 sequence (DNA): TGTGCCAGCAGCTTCGGGCCGGAGCTGTTTTTT. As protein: CASSFGPELFF.

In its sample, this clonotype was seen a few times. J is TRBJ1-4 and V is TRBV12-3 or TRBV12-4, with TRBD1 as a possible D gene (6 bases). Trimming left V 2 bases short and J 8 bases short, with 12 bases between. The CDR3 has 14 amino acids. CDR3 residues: CASSLSGAGEKLFF. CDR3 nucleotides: TGTGCCAGCAGTTTATCAGGGGCCGGGGAAAAACTGTTTTTT.

CDR3 coding DNA: TGTGCCAGCAGTTACTCGAACCGCCTTAGAGCAACGAACACCGGGGAGCTGTTTTTT. Translation gives CASSYSNRLRATNTGELFF. This chain links TRBV6-5 with TRBJ2-2; D remains ambiguous. Trimming pared 0 bases from V and 0 bases from J, leaving 17 bases between. This CDR3 region has 19 residues. Germline CDR1 and CDR2: MNHEY and SVGAGI.

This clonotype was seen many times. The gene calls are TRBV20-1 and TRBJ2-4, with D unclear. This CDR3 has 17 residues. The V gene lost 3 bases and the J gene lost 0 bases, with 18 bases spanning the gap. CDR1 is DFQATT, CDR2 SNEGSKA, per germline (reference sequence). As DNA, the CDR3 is TGCAGTGCTAGTCAGTTTAGTCCGTTTCTAGCCAAAAACATTCAGTACTTC. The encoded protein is CSASQFSPFLAKNIQYF.

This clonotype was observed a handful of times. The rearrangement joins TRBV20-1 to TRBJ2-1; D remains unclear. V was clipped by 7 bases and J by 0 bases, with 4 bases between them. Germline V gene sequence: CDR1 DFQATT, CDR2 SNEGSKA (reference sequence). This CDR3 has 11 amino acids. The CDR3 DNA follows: TGCAGTGGAGTCTCCTACAATGAGCAGTTCTTC. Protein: CSGVSYNEQFF.

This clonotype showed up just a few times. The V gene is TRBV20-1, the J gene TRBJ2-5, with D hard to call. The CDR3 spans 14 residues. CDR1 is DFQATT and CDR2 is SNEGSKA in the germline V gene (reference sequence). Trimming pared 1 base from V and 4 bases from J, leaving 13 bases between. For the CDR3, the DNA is TGCAGTGCTAGAGGGCAGAGGAGTAGAGAGACCCAGTACTTC. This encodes CSARGQRSRETQYF.

CDR3 residues: CASSGAGEQFF. The CDR3 DNA follows: TGTGCCAGCAGCGGAGCGGGGGAGCAGTTCTTC. The gene calls are TRBV11-2 and TRBJ2-1, with TRBD2 matching 7 bases. The V and J ends lost 5 bases and 10 bases, in that order; junction bases with no gene match: 2. The CDR3 is 11 residues long. Germline lookup yields CDR1 SGHAT and CDR2 FQNNGV.

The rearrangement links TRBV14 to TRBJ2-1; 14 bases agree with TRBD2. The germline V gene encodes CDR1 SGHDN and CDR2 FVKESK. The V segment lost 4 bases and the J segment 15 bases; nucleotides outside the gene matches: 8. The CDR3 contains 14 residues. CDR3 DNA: TGTGCCAGCAGCCCTCGGACTAGCGGGGGGCCCAGGTTCTTC. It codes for CASSPRTSGGPRFF.

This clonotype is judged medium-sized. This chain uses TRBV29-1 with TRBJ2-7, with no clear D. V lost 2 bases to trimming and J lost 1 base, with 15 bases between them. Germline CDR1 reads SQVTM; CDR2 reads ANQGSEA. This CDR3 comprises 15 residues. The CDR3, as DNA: TGCAGCGTTGAAAGGGTAAGGGATAAGTCCTACGAGCAGTACTTC. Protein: CSVERVRDKSYEQYF.

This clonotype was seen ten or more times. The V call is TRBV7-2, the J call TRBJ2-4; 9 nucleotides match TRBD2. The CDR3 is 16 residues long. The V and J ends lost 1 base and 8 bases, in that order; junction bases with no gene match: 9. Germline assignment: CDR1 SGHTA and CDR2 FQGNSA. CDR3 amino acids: CASSLVLAGPNDIQYF. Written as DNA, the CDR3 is TGTGCCAGCAGCTTAGTCCTAGCGGGGCCTAATGACATTCAGTACTTC.

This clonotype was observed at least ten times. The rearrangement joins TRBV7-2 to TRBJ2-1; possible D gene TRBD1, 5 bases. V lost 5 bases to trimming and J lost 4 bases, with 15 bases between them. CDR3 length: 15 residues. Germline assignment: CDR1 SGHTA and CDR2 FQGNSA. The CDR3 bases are TGTGCCAGCAGCCCCTCCTGGGGCGTTTACAATGAGCAGTTCTTC. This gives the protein CASSPSWGVYNEQFF.

The CDR3 coding sequence is TGTGCCAGCAGCTTTCCTATGGGCCTAGCGGGGGGCCCCTTCACAGATACGCAGTATTTT. Its translation is CASSFPMGLAGGPFTDTQYF. The chain employs TRBV11-1 and TRBJ2-3, with TRBD2 matching 11 bases. Germline loops: CDR1 SGHAT, CDR2 FQDESV (reference sequence). The CDR3 spans 20 residues. Losses at the gene ends were 3 bases for V and 2 bases for J; bases not matched to a gene: 16.

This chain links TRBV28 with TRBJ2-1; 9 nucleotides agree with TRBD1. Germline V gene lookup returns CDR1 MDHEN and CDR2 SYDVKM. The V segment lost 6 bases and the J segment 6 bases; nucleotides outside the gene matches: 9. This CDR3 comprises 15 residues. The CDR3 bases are TGTGCCAGCAGAGTCGGGACAGGGATTATCAATGAGCAGTTCTTC. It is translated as CASRVGTGIINEQFF.

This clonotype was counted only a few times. The CDR3 region has the DNA TGTGCCAGCAGCTTAGACAGGGGTTCGGGGGAGACCCAGTACTTC. Translating it yields CASSLDRGSGETQYF. The V and J genes are TRBV11-2 and TRBJ2-5; the D gene is possibly TRBD1 (6 bases). The V and J ends lost 0 bases and 5 bases respectively, with 13 bases between them. Germline CDR1 SGHAT, CDR2 FQNNGV. The CDR3 is 15 residues long.

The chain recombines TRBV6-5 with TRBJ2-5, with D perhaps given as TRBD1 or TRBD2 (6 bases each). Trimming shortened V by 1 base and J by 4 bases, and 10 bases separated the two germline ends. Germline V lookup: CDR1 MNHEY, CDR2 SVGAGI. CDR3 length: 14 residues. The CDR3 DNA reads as TGTGCCAGCAGTTACTTCAGGGGAGGAGAGACCCAGTACTTC. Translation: CASSYFRGGETQYF.